Below are 20 T cell receptor beta chains sequenced from a single sample in a study of Ad26.COV2.S vaccination and SARS-CoV-2 variants. Only in-frame clones appear in the TCRdb table, and some are missing; sequencing was by immunoSEQ multiplex PCR. The sample contains roughly 320,000 clones, 85% of which appear only once. The treatment here: some 20 received Ad26.COV2.S at low or high dose, single or two shots; 5 received placebo; per-sample allocation not given. The samples were gathered on day 63 after the first injection of vaccine or placebo. The sample consisted of peripheral blood, taken in a trial of Ad26.COV2.S vaccine versus placebo. All receptors derive from a person aged 18-65 years who received the Ad26.COV2.S COVID-19 vaccine or a placebo.

V gene TRBV2 combines with J gene TRBJ1-2, with D possibly matching TRBD1 (5 bases). The germline gives CDR1 SNHLY, CDR2 FYNNEI. Trimming pared 5 bases from V and 8 bases from J, leaving 12 bases between. The CDR3 is 12 residues long. The CDR3 sequence: CASSHPDTGYTF. Written as DNA, the CDR3 is TGTGCCAGCAGTCACCCGGACACGGGCTACACCTTC.

The chain links TRBV28 to TRBJ2-1; D not certain. Trimming pared 3 bases from V and 5 bases from J, leaving 8 bases between. CDR1 and CDR2 from the germline V gene are MDHEN and SYDVKM. The CDR3 runs 13 residues. The CDR3 region has the DNA TGTGCCAGCAGTTTCCGAGTGAACAATGAGCAGTTCTTC. Amino acids: CASSFRVNNEQFF.

V gene TRBV9 combines with J gene TRBJ2-7; a weak D match, TRBD2 (5 bases). Germline V gene data show CDR1 as SGDLS and CDR2 as YYNGEE. This CDR3 has 14 amino acids. Trimming took off 0 bases at V and 4 bases at J, with 11 bases between the two ends. This CDR3 is CASSVAIGSYEQYF. In DNA, the CDR3 is TGTGCCAGCAGCGTAGCTATAGGGAGTTACGAGCAGTACTTC.

V usage is TRBV18 and J usage is TRBJ1-1; no clear D gene. Trimming shortened V by 6 bases and J by 1 base, and 9 bases separated the two germline ends. Germline CDR1 KGHSH, CDR2 LQKENI. This CDR3 is built from 13 residues. The CDR3, as DNA: TGTGCCAGCTCGGCGGGCGGGAACACTGAAGCTTTCTTT. It specifies CASSAGGNTEAFF.

This clone occurred once. V usage is TRBV7-2 and J usage is TRBJ2-5, with D maybe TRBD2 (5 bases). CDR1 and CDR2 from the germline V gene are SGHTA and FQGNSA. This CDR3 is built from 14 residues. Trimming stripped 5 bases from V and 5 bases from J, with 15 bases between. CDR3 sequence (DNA): TGTGCCAGCAGCGTTACGGGGAGAGGCGAGACCCAGTACTTC. This sequence encodes CASSVTGRGETQYF.

The table lists this clone with a few counts. The rearrangement uses TRBV10-1 and TRBJ1-1; 7 bases align to TRBD1. The CDR3 consists of 16 residues. After removal of 3 bases from V and 0 bases from J, the junction contained 7 bases not matched to a gene. CDR1 and CDR2 from the germline V gene are WNHNN and SYGVQD (reference sequence). The CDR3 nucleotides are TGCGCCAGCAGTGAAGGGACAGCCTACTTGAACACTGAAGCTTTCTTT. Amino acids: CASSEGTAYLNTEAFF.

V usage is TRBV5-1 and J usage is TRBJ1-4, with D maybe TRBD1 (6 bases). Germline assignment: CDR1 SGHRS and CDR2 YFSETQ. Trimming shortened V by 3 bases and J by 7 bases, and 22 bases separated the two germline ends. CDR3 size: 17 residues. CDR3 sequence: CASSSQAQGNEGEKLFF. DNA of the CDR3: TGCGCCAGCAGCTCCCAGGCTCAGGGGAATGAGGGTGAAAAACTGTTTTTT.

The rearrangement links TRBV27 to TRBJ1-6, with TRBD1 identical over 8 bases. CDR3 length: 15 residues. Germline-derived CDR1 and CDR2 are MNHEY and SMNVEV (reference sequence). Trimming cost V 3 bases and J 8 bases; bases outside gene matches: 6. The CDR3 DNA reads TGTGCCAGCAGTTTGGGACAGGTGCGTGATTCACCCCTCCACTTT. It yields the protein CASSLGQVRDSPLHF.

DNA of the CDR3: TGTGCCAGCAGCTTAGAAGCCGGGACAGATTACGAGCAGTACTTC. It specifies CASSLEAGTDYEQYF. The rearrangement joins TRBV11-2 to TRBJ2-7, with 7 bases identical to TRBD1. Germline V gene lookup returns CDR1 SGHAT and CDR2 FQNNGV. This CDR3 is 15 amino acids long. V lost 0 bases and J lost 4; bases outside the gene matches: 6.

J is TRBJ2-7 and V is TRBV6-5; D call uncertain. Trimming removed 8 bases from V and 2 bases from J, with 10 bases in between. The CDR3 extends over 12 amino acids. CDR1 is MNHEY and CDR2 is SVGAGI in the germline V gene. CDR3 region: CASGSGPYEQYF. Here the CDR3 DNA reads TGTGCCAGCGGCTCGGGCCCCTACGAGCAGTACTTC.

This clone was detected only once. The chain joins TRBV9 to TRBJ1-3, with D uncertain. Trimming took 3 bases from V and 2 from J, leaving 15 bases between them. Per germline, CDR1 SGDLS and CDR2 YYNGEE. The CDR3 is 16 amino acids. The CDR3 sequence is CASSADTVRAGNTIYF. DNA of the CDR3: TGTGCCAGCAGCGCAGACACTGTACGGGCTGGAAACACCATATATTTT.

The chain carries TRBV25-1 and TRBJ2-2; possibly TRBD1 for D (6 bases). V was cut by 1 base and J by 1 base, with 13 bases left in between. The length of the CDR3 is 17 residues. Germline V gene data show CDR1 as MGHDK and CDR2 as SYGVNS. The CDR3 sequence: CASSELGWTENTGELFF. In DNA, the CDR3 is TGTGCCAGCAGTGAATTGGGCTGGACAGAGAACACCGGGGAGCTGTTTTTT.

The chain carries TRBV7-2 and TRBJ1-2; D gene uncertain. Germline V gene data show CDR1 as SGHTA and CDR2 as FQGNSA. V dropped 2 bases and J dropped 0 bases, with 16 bases sitting between them. The CDR3 totals 17 residues. In DNA form, the CDR3 reads TGTGCCAGCAGCTTAAGGGCGGCCAGGTCCGCTAACTATGGCTACACCTTC. Residues: CASSLRAARSANYGYTF. The complete variable domain, with remaining parts taken from reference TRBV7-2 and TRBJ1-2, reads GAGVSQSPSNKVTEKGKDVELRCDPISGHTALYWYRQSLGQGLEFLIYFQGNSAPDKSGLPSDRFSAERTGGSVSTLTIQRTQQEDSAVYLCASSLRAARSANYGYTFGSGTRLTVV.

V and J are TRBV7-8 and TRBJ1-2, with 10 bases aligning to TRBD1. The CDR3 spans 14 residues. The V segment lost 5 bases and the J segment 6 bases; nucleotides outside the gene matches: 6. Germline values: CDR1 SGHVS, CDR2 FQNEAQ. CDR3 residues: CASSPLGTGDGYTF. The DNA of the CDR3 is TGTGCCAGCAGCCCGCTAGGGACAGGGGATGGCTACACCTTC.

This clone was recorded a few times. The genes are TRBV27 and TRBJ2-5; 12 bases agree with TRBD2. The CDR3 is 16 amino acids. Per the germline V gene, CDR1 is MNHEY and CDR2 is SMNVEV (reference sequence). V was clipped by 2 bases and J by 5 bases; unmatched bases: 6. In DNA form, the CDR3 reads TGTGCCAGCAGTTTACTAGCGGGGGGGCCGCGGGAGACCCAGTACTTC. Encoded protein: CASSLLAGGPRETQYF.

The V call is TRBV6-5, the J call TRBJ1-2; maybe TRBD1 (6 bases). Trimming shortened V by 10 bases and J by 4 bases, and 22 bases separated the two germline ends. The CDR3 runs 15 residues. Per the germline V gene, CDR1 is MNHEY and CDR2 is SVGAGI. The CDR3 is CATMPGGGAGYGYTF. The CDR3, as DNA: TGTGCCACTATGCCTGGAGGGGGGGCCGGCTATGGCTACACCTTC.

The chain employs TRBV2 and TRBJ1-6; D unresolved. The ends were cut back, 2 bases at V and 6 bases at J, with 8 bases in the middle. There are 14 residues in the CDR3. Germline CDR1 is SNHLY and CDR2 is FYNNEI. CDR3 sequence (DNA): TGTGCCAGCAGTGAAAGCATGAGTAATTCACCCCTCCACTTT. Residues: CASSESMSNSPLHF.

This chain links TRBV4-1 with TRBJ1-4; D unclear. The CDR3 consists of 17 residues. CDR1 and CDR2 (germline): MGHRA, YSYEKL. The V gene lost 2 bases and the J gene lost 3 bases, with 16 bases spanning the gap. CDR3: CASSQIGRSRSNEKLFF. The CDR3 DNA reads TGCGCCAGCAGCCAAATTGGGAGGTCCAGGTCTAATGAAAAACTGTTTTTT.

This clone was detected only once. This chain links TRBV5-4 with TRBJ2-1; TRBD2 matches 11 bases. V trimming: 5 bases; J trimming: 9 bases; junction bases outside the gene matches: 16. The CDR3 consists of 17 residues. Germline V gene data show CDR1 as SGHNT and CDR2 as YYREEE (reference sequence). This CDR3 is CASSPRIAGGPFSEQFF. The CDR3 coding sequence is TGTGCCAGCAGTCCCCGCATAGCGGGGGGGCCATTCAGTGAGCAGTTCTTC.

This clone was observed once. V usage is TRBV2 and J usage is TRBJ2-1; 9 nucleotides align to TRBD1. With 10 bases clipped from V and 2 bases from J, the junction kept 9 bases outside the gene matches. Germline lookup yields CDR1 SNHLY and CDR2 FYNNEI. The CDR3 has 15 amino acids. CDR3 amino acids: CAIPGTGKPYNEQFF. Written as DNA, the CDR3 is TGTGCCATTCCCGGGACAGGGAAGCCCTACAATGAGCAGTTCTTC.